This TCR beta chain was sequenced in a study of blood T cell repertoires in COVID-19. The CDR3 extends over 11 amino acids. V lost 4 bases, J lost 3 bases, and 4 bases lay in between. Germline values: CDR1 WNHNN, CDR2 SYGVQD (reference sequence). Sequencing was performed with immunoSEQ multiplex PCR; in TCRdb, only in-frame clones are kept and a portion is missing. There are around 76,000 clones in the sample; about 90% occur only once, and approximately 5.3% lies in the top ten. On this clone: Additional DNA sequences in this sample encode the identical CDR3.

The chain is built from TRBV10-1 and TRBJ2-7; D is ambiguous. Material: peripheral blood. This receptor was taken from a human donor in a cohort sampled during active COVID-19. DNA of the CDR3: TGCGCCAGCAGTGCCGGCTACGAGCAGTACTTC. This translates into CASSAGYEQYF.